These 23 T cell receptor beta chains originate from one sample sequenced in a study of regulatory T cells in long-lasting Graves disease. Time point of the sample: newly diagnosed GD, antithyroid drugs for less than 3 months. The TCR library was made from RNA that had been extracted from PBMCs in TRIzol. Researchers made TCR beta libraries by using iRepertoire HTBI primers and running Arm-PCR on CDR3 regions. In TCRdb, the multiplex PCR reads were re-called with MiXCR into one record per CDR3 protein. The sample includes more than 300,000 distinct CDR3 sequences, roughly a sixth of them seen just once. The sequencing used peripheral blood mononuclear cells (PBMCs), collected at new diagnosis, from a patient treated with antithyroid drugs. These receptors were obtained from a female donor with Graves disease.

At least ten counts were recorded for this clonotype. The junction does not match germline at one end; this may be a read error. J is TRBJ2-2 and V is TRBV10-3; tentative D call: TRBD1 (7 bases). This CDR3 comprises 15 residues. CDR1 is ENHRY, CDR2 SYGVKD, per germline. This CDR3 reads CATSGGTEDTGELFF. For the CDR3, the DNA is TGTGCCACCAGTGGGGGGACAGAGGACACCGGGGAGCTGTTTTTT.

This clonotype was recorded at least ten times. This rearrangement joins TRBV10-3 to TRBJ2-3; D unclear. In germline, CDR1 is ENHRY, CDR2 SYGVKD. Trimming pared 5 bases from V and 5 bases from J, leaving 8 bases between. This CDR3 comprises 12 residues. CDR3 sequence reads: CAISKTRDTQYF. CDR3 bases: TGTGCCATCAGTAAAACACGAGATACGCAGTATTTT.

This clonotype was recorded a few times. The chain's CDR3 is CASTAPGNTEAFF. The CDR3 DNA reads TGTGCCAGCACGGCCCCGGGGAACACTGAAGCTTTCTTT. The chain recombines TRBV27 with TRBJ1-1; D unclear. The CDR3 is made up of 13 amino acids. In germline, CDR1 is MNHEY, CDR2 SMNVEV (reference sequence). V shed 7 bases and J shed 1 base, with 10 bases lying between them.

This chain joins TRBV6-1 and TRBJ2-3; 8 positions agree with TRBD2. The better agreement between TRBJ2-5 and the DNA end casts doubt on the J call. Germline V gene data show CDR1 as MNHNS and CDR2 as SASEGT. There are 13 residues in the CDR3. The CDR3 region is CASVRGESETQYF. The CDR3, as DNA: TGTGCCAGCGTGCGGGGGGAGTCGGAGACCCAGTACTTC.

The sample holds many counts of this clonotype. This chain connects TRBV7-6 to TRBJ1-1; D ambiguous. Looked up from germline, CDR1 is SGHVS and CDR2 is FNYEAQ. CDR3 size: 10 residues. Between the trimmed V and J ends, which lost 5 bases and 6 bases, there was a span of 4 bases. This CDR3 reads CASSRPEAFF. In DNA form, the CDR3 reads TGTGCCAGCAGCCGGCCTGAAGCTTTCTTT.

Here the CDR3 DNA reads TGTGCCAGCAGCTTAAGCGATCCCTGGGGACAGCATGAGCAGTACTTC. Translation gives CASSLSDPWGQHEQYF. This chain links TRBV7-2 with TRBJ2-7; 7 bases fit TRBD1. Germline CDR1 and CDR2: SGHTA and FQGNSA. V dropped 2 bases and J dropped 7; count of bases not matched to a gene: 14. The CDR3 has 16 residues.

The genes are TRBV10-3 and TRBJ2-5; D remains unclear. CDR1 and CDR2 (germline): ENHRY, SYGVKD. The CDR3 consists of 14 residues. V was trimmed by 2 bases and J by 0 bases, leaving 7 bases between them. DNA for the CDR3: TGTGCCATCAGTGAGCGCGCCTACCAAGAGACCCAGTACTTC. Protein sequence: CAISERAYQETQYF.

The rearrangement links TRBV30 to TRBJ1-1; D perhaps matches TRBD1 (5 bases). Trimming removed 0 bases at V and 7 bases at J, with 12 bases between. Germline V gene lookup returns CDR1 GTSNPN and CDR2 SVGIG (reference sequence). This CDR3 spans 13 amino acids. The CDR3, as DNA: TGTGCCTGGAGTGTACTGACAGCGGTTGAAGCTTTCTTT. Translation: CAWSVLTAVEAFF.

This clonotype was observed a handful of times. A much larger clone is a single base away; this may be a read error. The chain carries TRBV6-5 and TRBJ1-1; TRBD1 is a possible D gene (5 bases). Germline loops: CDR1 MNHEY, CDR2 SVGAGI. CDR3 length: 15 amino acids. V was shortened by 3 bases and J by 3 bases, with 14 bases between the two germline ends. CDR3 nucleotide sequence: TGTGCCAGCAGTTATCCGACAGAAGCAGACACTGAAGCTTTCTTT. Protein product: CASSYPTEADTEAFF.

This clonotype was seen many times. The J gene is TRBJ2-7, the V gene TRBV6-5; tentative D call: TRBD2 (6 bases). The V gene lost 2 bases and the J gene lost 7 bases, with 18 bases spanning the gap. The CDR3 spans 15 residues. Germline values: CDR1 MNHEY, CDR2 SVGAGI. The CDR3 sequence: CASSYTLPLGREQYF. Here the CDR3 DNA reads TGTGCCAGCAGTTACACACTACCCTTAGGGAGGGAGCAGTACTTC.

This clonotype has ten or more counts. This chain joins TRBV28 and TRBJ1-1; a weak D match, TRBD1 (6 bases). V dropped 2 bases and J dropped 4 bases, with 8 bases sitting between them. The germline V gene has CDR1 MDHEN and CDR2 SYDVKM. The CDR3 sequence is 13 residues long. CDR3 in amino acids: CASSLNRATEAFF. The CDR3 DNA sequence: TGTGCCAGCAGTTTAAACAGGGCCACTGAAGCTTTCTTT.

The chain carries TRBV6-9 and TRBJ2-5; 14 bases align to TRBD2. Unmatched junction bases numbered 11, after V lost 3 bases and J lost 5 bases. Germline CDR1 is MNHGY and CDR2 is SVAAGI. CDR3 length: 18 amino acids. CDR3 in DNA: TGTGCCAGCAGTTACTTGGGACTAGCGGGAGTGCTCGACGAGACCCAGTACTTC. It is translated as CASSYLGLAGVLDETQYF.

This clonotype was counted a few times. The chain joins TRBV4-1 to TRBJ1-1; D not certain. V lost 1 base, J lost 0 bases, and 9 bases lay in between. Germline lookup yields CDR1 MGHRA and CDR2 YSYEKL. This CDR3 comprises 15 residues. CDR3 protein: CASSQGVRMNTEAFF. The CDR3 region has the DNA TGCGCCAGCAGCCAAGGGGTGAGAATGAACACTGAAGCTTTCTTT.

The chain links TRBV5-5 to TRBJ2-7; 11 bases map to TRBD2. CDR1 and CDR2 (germline): SGHKS, YYEKEE (reference sequence). The CDR3 length is 16 residues. J gave up 2 bases and V 4 bases, and 8 bases lay outside the gene matches. CDR3 coding DNA: TGTGCCAGCAGCCGAAGTAGCGGGAGGGAAACCTACGAGCAGTACTTC. Residues: CASSRSSGRETYEQYF. Together with reference TRBV5-5 and TRBJ2-7, the CDR3 gives the full variable domain: DAGVTQSPTHLIKTRGQQVTLRCSPISGHKSVSWYQQVLGQGPQFIFQYYEKEERGRGNFPDRFSARQFPNYSSELNVNALLLGDSALYLCASSRSSGRETYEQYFGPGTRLTVT.

Ten or more counts support this clonotype. J is TRBJ1-6 and V is TRBV2; D unclear. Germline V gene lookup returns CDR1 SNHLY and CDR2 FYNNEI. The CDR3 length is 13 residues. The V end lost 2 bases, the J end lost 11 bases, and 10 bases lay between the germline ends. CDR3 protein: CASSEFGGTPLHF. DNA for the CDR3: TGTGCCAGCAGTGAATTCGGAGGGACACCCCTCCACTTT.

Details on this clonotype: This probably arose from a read error, given a far larger clone one base away. A read error is likely, as this CDR3 ends without the conserved phenylalanine or tryptophan. The rearrangement joins TRBV6-9 to TRBJ1-1; D uncertain. The CDR3 has 15 residues. CDR1 is MNHGY and CDR2 is SVAAGI in the germline V gene. The V gene lost 4 bases and the J gene lost 1 base, with 13 bases spanning the gap. CDR3 region: CASSLRVRSNTEAFL. The CDR3 DNA follows: TGTGCCAGCAGTTTACGGGTACGGTCGAACACTGAAGCTTTCCTT.

The chain has TRBV9 and TRBJ2-1, with 9 nucleotides matching TRBD2. V dropped 3 bases and J dropped 4; count of bases not matched to a gene: 5. The CDR3 is made up of 15 amino acids. Looked up from germline, CDR1 is SGDLS and CDR2 is YYNGEE. The CDR3 spells CASSATSGHYNEQFF. The CDR3 DNA follows: TGTGCCAGCAGCGCAACTAGCGGGCATTACAATGAGCAGTTCTTC.

This clonotype was seen a few times. This chain connects TRBV2 to TRBJ2-2; 9 nucleotides match TRBD1. The germline V gene encodes CDR1 SNHLY and CDR2 FYNNEI. The CDR3 is made up of 16 amino acids. The V segment lost 1 base and the J segment 7 bases; nucleotides outside the gene matches: 7. CDR3 DNA: TGTGCCAGCAGTGAAGGCCCGGGACAGGGTGGCGGGGAGCTGTTTTTT. Translation: CASSEGPGQGGGELFF.

This clonotype was found many times. The CDR3 nucleotides are TGTGCCAGCAGCCACGACGCTCGGACAGGGACCGTTGGCTACACCTTC. It yields the protein CASSHDARTGTVGYTF. The chain has TRBV3-1 and TRBJ1-2; 8 positions agree with TRBD1. Trimming removed 3 bases from V and 7 bases from J; junction bases left unmatched: 13. The CDR3 runs 16 residues. Germline V CDR1 and CDR2: LGHDT, YNNKEL (reference sequence).

This clonotype has a count of ten or more. CDR3 nucleotides: TGCGCCAGCAGCTTGCGGGGGGGCATCGATGAGCAGTTCTTC. This sequence encodes CASSLRGGIDEQFF. This sequence joins TRBV5-1 and TRBJ2-1, with 8 bases aligning to TRBD2. The CDR3 totals 14 residues. The germline V gene has CDR1 SGHRS and CDR2 YFSETQ. J lost 8 bases, V lost 1 base, and 5 bases had no gene match.

The CDR3 bases are TGTGCCAGCAGTGCTTCGGGACAGGGGGGGGACTATGGCTACACCTTC. This codes for CASSASGQGGDYGYTF. The V and J genes are TRBV6-1 and TRBJ1-2; TRBD1 matches 11 bases. CDR3 length: 16 residues. Unmatched junction bases numbered 7, after V lost 4 bases and J lost 3 bases. Germline V gene data show CDR1 as MNHNS and CDR2 as SASEGT.

The chain couples TRBV20-1 to TRBJ2-3; 9 bases are a match to TRBD2. CDR3 length: 13 amino acids. Germline V gene data show CDR1 as DFQATT and CDR2 as SNEGSKA (reference sequence). CDR3 bases: TGCCGCGGGACCGGGACTAGCTTGGATACGCAGTATTTT. Protein sequence: CRGTGTSLDTQYF.

This clonotype was found a few times. The chain combines TRBV12-3 or TRBV12-4 with TRBJ1-5; TRBD1 agrees at 10 bases. V shed 3 bases and J 4 bases; nucleotides not matched to a gene: 3. This CDR3 spans 15 amino acids. CDR3 DNA: TGTGCCAGCAGTTTCTGGACAGGGGGAAATCAGCCCCAGCATTTT. It yields the protein CASSFWTGGNQPQHF.